This T cell receptor beta chain is drawn from a study of patients and donors after allogeneic stem cell transplantation. One entry per CDR3 protein, called by TCRdb with MiXCR from the RT-PCR reads. Of some 160,000 distinct CDR3 sequences in the sample, 24% were seen once. This clonotype was detected a few times. The CDR3 loop spans 11 amino acids. Germline V gene sequence: CDR1 MGHRA, CDR2 YSYEKL. V dropped 1 base and J dropped 8 bases, with 5 bases sitting between them. The TCR was taken from a human donor who was either an allogeneic HSCT recipient or a stem cell or donor lymphocyte infusion donor (not recorded which). It is not recorded whose cells these are; they may come from a transplant donor. Sample: blood, either unsorted or a sorted T cell fraction (not recorded which). This chain links TRBV4-1 with TRBJ1-1, with TRBD1 as a possible D gene (5 bases). The CDR3 loop is CASSQGGEAFF. Written as DNA, the CDR3 is TGCGCCAGCAGCCAAGGGGGGGAAGCTTTCTTT.